This passage covers 6 T cell receptor beta chains from one sample sequenced in a study of T cell responses to AZD1222 COVID-19 vaccine. The protocol was immunoSEQ multiplex PCR, while the TCRdb copy is restricted to in-frame clones and leaves out a portion. Its table lists about 140,000 clones. Sequencing was done on a sample of peripheral blood. All receptors derive from an adult in good health.

On this clone: The junction departs from the called germline gene at one end, perhaps through a read error. The V call is TRBV30, the J call TRBJ2-5; D gene uncertain. Germline-derived CDR1 and CDR2 are GTSNPN and SVGIG (reference sequence). The length of the CDR3 is 11 residues. The CDR3 here is CAWSVQKTQYF. CDR3 nucleotide sequence: TGTGCCTGGAGTGTCCAAAAGACCCAGTACTTC.

This chain uses TRBV5-1 with TRBJ2-1, with 11 bases aligning to TRBD2. The CDR3 sequence is 17 residues long. Unmatched junction bases numbered 11, after V lost 4 bases and J lost 5 bases. CDR1 is SGHRS and CDR2 is YFSETQ in the germline V gene. The CDR3 protein is CASSHPRGTSGNNEQFF. In nucleotides, the CDR3 is TGCGCCAGCAGCCATCCGAGGGGGACTAGCGGTAACAATGAGCAGTTCTTC.

The chain employs TRBV4-1 and TRBJ2-3; D might be TRBD2 (5 bases). Germline V gene data show CDR1 as MGHRA and CDR2 as YSYEKL. The CDR3 sequence is 14 residues long. The V gene lost 4 bases and the J gene lost 2 bases, with 10 bases spanning the gap. CDR3 in DNA: TGCGCCAGCAGCCCCTCGAGGGCCACAGATACGCAGTATTTT. It is translated as CASSPSRATDTQYF.

The V and J genes are TRBV5-1 and TRBJ2-1; TRBD1 matches 9 bases. The CDR3 extends over 15 amino acids. Germline assignment: CDR1 SGHRS and CDR2 YFSETQ. J lost 6 bases, V lost 4 bases, and 8 bases had no gene match. The CDR3 nucleotides are TGCGCCAGCAGCCGGGACAGGGAATCTCTCAATGAGCAGTTCTTC. Its protein is CASSRDRESLNEQFF.

J is TRBJ2-1 and V is TRBV7-8; 7 nucleotides agree with TRBD1. The V gene end was trimmed by 3 bases and the J gene end by 6 bases; junction bases not matched to a gene: 8. There are 15 residues in the CDR3. Germline CDR1 and CDR2: SGHVS and FQNEAQ. For the CDR3, the DNA is TGTGCCAGCAGCTTTCCGGGCCCAGGGGGCAATGAGCAGTTCTTC. Its protein is CASSFPGPGGNEQFF. Using reference TRBV7-8 and TRBJ2-1 for the parts outside the CDR3, the full variable domain is GAGVSQSPRYKVAKRGQDVALRCDPISGHVSLFWYQQALGQGPEFLTYFQNEAQLDKSGLPSDRFFAERPEGSVSTLKIQRTQQEDSAVYLCASSFPGPGGNEQFFGPGTRLTVL.

The rearrangement joins TRBV27 to TRBJ1-2; no reliable D call. The CDR3 has 15 residues. The germline V gene has CDR1 MNHEY and CDR2 SMNVEV (reference sequence). V was shortened by 6 bases and J by 2 bases, with 16 bases between the two germline ends. The chain's CDR3 is CASSFRARGNYGYTF. CDR3 bases: TGTGCCAGCAGCTTCCGGGCAAGAGGGAACTATGGCTACACCTTC.